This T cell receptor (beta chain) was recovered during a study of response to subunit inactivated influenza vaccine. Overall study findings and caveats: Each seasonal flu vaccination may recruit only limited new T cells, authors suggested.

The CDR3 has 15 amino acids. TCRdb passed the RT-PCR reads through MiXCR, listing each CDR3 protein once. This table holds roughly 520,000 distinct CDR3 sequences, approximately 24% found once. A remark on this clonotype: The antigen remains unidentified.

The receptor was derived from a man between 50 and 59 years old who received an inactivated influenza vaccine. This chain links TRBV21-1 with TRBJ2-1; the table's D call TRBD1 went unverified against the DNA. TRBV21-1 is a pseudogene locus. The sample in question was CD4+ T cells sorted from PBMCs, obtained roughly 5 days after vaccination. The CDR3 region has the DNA TGTGCCAGCAGCAAGGCCGGGACAGGGCTCGATGAGCAGTTCTTC. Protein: CASSKAGTGLDEQFF.